Sequencing of this T cell receptor beta chain was carried out in a study of control samples from healthy donors and cancer patients. Using immunoSEQ multiplex PCR, the repertoire was profiled, and TCRdb retains in-frame clones only, with some absent. Here the sample spans around 160,000 clones, under 95% being singletons. Trimming removed 0 bases at V and 6 bases at J, with 12 bases between. Per the germline V gene, CDR1 is GTSNPN and CDR2 is SVGIG (reference sequence). The CDR3 length is 14 residues. The sample was blood. The chain combines TRBV30 with TRBJ1-5; D not resolved. This TCR was recovered from a young man in good health. DNA of the CDR3: TGTGCCTGGAGTGTTGAACTTAACGCTCAGCCCCAGCATTTT. Translated, it gives CAWSVELNAQPQHF.